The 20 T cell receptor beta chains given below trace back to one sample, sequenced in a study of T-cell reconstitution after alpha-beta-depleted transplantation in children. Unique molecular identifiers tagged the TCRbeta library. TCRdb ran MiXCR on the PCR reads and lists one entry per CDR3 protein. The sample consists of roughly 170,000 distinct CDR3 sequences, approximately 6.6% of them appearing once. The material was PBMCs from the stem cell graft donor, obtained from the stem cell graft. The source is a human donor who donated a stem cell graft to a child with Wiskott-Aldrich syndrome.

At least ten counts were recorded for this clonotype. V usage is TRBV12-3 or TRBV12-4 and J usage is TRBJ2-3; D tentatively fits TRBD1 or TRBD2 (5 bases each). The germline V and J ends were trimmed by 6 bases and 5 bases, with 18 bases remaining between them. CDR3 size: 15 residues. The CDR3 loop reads CASRAGTLNGDTQYF. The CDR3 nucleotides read TGTGCCAGCAGGGCCGGGACCTTAAATGGAGATACGCAGTATTTT.

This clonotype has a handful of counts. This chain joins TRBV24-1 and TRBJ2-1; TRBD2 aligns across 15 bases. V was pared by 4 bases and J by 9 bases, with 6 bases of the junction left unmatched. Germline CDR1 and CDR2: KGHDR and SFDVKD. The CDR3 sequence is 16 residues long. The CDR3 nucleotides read TGTGCCACCAGTGAGGGGGGACTAGCGGGAGGATCTGAGCAGTTCTTC. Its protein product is CATSEGGLAGGSEQFF.

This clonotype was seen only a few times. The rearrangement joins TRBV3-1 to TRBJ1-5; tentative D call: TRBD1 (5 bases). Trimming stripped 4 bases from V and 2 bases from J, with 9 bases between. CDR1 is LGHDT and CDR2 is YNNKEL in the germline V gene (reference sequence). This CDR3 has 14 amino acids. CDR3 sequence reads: CASSLWGGNQPQHF. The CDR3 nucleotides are TGTGCCAGCAGCCTGTGGGGGGGCAATCAGCCCCAGCATTTT.

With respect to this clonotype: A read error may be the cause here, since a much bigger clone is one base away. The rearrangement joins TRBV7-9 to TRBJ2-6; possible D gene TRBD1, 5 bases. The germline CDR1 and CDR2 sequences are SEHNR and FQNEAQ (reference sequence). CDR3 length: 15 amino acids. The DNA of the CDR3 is TGTGCCAGCAGCTTACAGGGTCTAGGGGCCAACGTCCTGGCTTTC. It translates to CASSLQGLGANVLAF.

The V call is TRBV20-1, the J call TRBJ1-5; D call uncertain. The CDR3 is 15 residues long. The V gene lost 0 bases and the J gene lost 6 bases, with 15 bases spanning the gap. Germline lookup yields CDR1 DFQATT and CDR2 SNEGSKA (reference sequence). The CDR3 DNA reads TGCAGTGCTAGAGATCCAGGCCAGGTCGGTCAGCCCCAGCATTTT. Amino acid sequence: CSARDPGQVGQPQHF.

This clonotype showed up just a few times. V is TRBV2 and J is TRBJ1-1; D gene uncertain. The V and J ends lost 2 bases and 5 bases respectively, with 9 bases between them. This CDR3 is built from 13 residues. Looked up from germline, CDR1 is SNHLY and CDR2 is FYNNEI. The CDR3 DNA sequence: TGTGCCAGCAGTGAAACTCACAGAACTGAAGCTTTCTTT. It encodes CASSETHRTEAFF.

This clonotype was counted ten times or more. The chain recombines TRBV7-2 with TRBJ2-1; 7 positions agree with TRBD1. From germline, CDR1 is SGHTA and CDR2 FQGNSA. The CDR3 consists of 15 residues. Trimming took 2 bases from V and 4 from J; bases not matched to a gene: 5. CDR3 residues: CASSLLGQRYNEQFF. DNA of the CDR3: TGTGCCAGCAGCTTATTGGGACAGAGATACAATGAGCAGTTCTTC.

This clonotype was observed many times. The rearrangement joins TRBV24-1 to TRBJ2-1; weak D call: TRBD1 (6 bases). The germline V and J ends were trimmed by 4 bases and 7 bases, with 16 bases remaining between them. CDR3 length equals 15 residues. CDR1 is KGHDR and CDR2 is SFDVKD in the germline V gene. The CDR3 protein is CATSDVNRARNEQFF. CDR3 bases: TGTGCCACCAGTGACGTTAACAGGGCGAGGAATGAGCAGTTCTTC.

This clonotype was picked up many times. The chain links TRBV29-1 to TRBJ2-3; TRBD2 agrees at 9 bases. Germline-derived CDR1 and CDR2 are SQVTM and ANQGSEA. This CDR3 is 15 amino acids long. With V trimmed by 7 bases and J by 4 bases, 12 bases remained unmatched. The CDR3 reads CSGVLSGRGADTQYF. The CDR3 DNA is TGCAGCGGGGTCCTTAGCGGGAGAGGGGCAGATACGCAGTATTTT.

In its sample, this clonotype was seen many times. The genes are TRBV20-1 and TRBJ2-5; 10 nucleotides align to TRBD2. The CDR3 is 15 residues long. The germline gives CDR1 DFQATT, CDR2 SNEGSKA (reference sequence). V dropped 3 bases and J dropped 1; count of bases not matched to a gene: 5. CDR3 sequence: CSASPASGSQETQYF. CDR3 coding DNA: TGCAGTGCTAGTCCGGCTAGCGGGAGCCAAGAGACCCAGTACTTC.

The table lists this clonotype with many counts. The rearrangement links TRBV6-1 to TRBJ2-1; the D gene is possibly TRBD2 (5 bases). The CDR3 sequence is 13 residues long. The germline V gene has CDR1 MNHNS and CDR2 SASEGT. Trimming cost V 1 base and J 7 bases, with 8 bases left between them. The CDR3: CASSEGPGNEQFF. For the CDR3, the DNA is TGTGCCAGCAGTGAAGGGCCGGGGAATGAGCAGTTCTTC.

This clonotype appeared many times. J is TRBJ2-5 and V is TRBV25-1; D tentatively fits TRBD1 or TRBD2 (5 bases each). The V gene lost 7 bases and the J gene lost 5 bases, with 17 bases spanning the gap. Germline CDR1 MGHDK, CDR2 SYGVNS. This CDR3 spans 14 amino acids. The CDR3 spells CASTQVGGLETQYF. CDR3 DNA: TGTGCCAGCACCCAAGTTGGGGGATTGGAGACCCAGTACTTC.

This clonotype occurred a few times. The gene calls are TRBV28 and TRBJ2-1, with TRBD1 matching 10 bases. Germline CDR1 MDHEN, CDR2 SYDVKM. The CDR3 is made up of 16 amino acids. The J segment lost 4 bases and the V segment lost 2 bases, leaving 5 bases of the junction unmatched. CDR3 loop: CASSLMGTGVYNEQFF. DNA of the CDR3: TGTGCCAGCAGTTTAATGGGGACAGGGGTTTACAATGAGCAGTTCTTC.

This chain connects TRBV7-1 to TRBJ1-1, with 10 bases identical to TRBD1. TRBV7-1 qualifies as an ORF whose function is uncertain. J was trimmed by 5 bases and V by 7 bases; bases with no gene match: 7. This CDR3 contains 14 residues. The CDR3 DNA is TGTGCCAGCATCGAGGACAGGGGGTATACTGAAGCTTTCTTT. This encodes CASIEDRGYTEAFF.

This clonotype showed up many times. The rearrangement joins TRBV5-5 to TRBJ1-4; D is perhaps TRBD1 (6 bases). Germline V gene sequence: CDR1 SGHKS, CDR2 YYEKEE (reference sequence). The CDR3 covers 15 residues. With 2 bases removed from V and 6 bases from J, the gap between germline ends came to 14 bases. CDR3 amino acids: CASSFLGALDEKLFF. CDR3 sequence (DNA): TGTGCCAGCAGCTTCCTGGGGGCTTTGGATGAAAAACTGTTTTTT.

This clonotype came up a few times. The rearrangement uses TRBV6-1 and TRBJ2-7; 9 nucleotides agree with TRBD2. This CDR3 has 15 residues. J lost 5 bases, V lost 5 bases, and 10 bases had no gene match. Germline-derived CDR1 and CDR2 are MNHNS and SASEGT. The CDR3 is CASSQRRGGVNEQYF. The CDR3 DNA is TGTGCCAGCAGTCAAAGGCGGGGGGGGGTGAACGAGCAGTACTTC.

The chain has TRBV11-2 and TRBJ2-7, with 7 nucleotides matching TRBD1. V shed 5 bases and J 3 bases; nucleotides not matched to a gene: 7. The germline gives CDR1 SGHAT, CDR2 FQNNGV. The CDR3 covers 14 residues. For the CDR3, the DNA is TGTGCCAGCAGCGACGTGGGACAGAGCTACGAGCAGTACTTC. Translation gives CASSDVGQSYEQYF.

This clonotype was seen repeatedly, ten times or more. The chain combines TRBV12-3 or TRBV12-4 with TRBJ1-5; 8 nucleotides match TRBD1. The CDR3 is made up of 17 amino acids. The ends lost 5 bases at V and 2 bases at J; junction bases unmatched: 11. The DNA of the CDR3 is TGTGCCAGCAGTCCTCGACAGGGGAATCTGGGCAATCAGCCCCAGCATTTT. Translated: CASSPRQGNLGNQPQHF.

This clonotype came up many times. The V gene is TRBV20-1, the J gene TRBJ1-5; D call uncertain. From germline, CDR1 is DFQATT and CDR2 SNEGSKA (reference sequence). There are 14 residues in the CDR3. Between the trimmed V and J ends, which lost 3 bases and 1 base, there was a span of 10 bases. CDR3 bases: TGCAGTGCTAGCCGGTCCGCGAGCAATCAGCCCCAGCATTTT. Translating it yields CSASRSASNQPQHF.

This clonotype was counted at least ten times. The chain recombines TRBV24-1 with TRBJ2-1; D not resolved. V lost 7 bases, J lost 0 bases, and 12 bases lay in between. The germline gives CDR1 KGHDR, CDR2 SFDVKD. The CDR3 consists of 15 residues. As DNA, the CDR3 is TGTGCCACCAGCGGCGGTTGGAGCTCCTACAATGAGCAGTTCTTC. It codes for CATSGGWSSYNEQFF.